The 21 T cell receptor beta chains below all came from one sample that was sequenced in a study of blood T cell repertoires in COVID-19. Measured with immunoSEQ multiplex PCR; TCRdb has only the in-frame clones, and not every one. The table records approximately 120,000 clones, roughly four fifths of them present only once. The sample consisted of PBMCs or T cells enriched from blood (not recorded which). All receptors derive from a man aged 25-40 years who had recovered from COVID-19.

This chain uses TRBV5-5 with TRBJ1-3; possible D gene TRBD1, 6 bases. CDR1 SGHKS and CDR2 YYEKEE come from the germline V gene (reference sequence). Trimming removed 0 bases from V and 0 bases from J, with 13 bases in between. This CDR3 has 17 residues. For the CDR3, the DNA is TGTGCCAGCAGCTTGGCCGAAGGGGGAGCCTCTGGAAACACCATATATTTT. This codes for CASSLAEGGASGNTIYF.

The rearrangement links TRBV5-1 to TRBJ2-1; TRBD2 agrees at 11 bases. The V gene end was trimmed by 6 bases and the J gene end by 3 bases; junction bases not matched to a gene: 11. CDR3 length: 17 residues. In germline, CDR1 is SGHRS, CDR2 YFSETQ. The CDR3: CASTKVLAGADYNEQFF. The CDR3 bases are TGCGCCAGCACCAAAGTACTAGCGGGGGCCGACTACAATGAGCAGTTCTTC.

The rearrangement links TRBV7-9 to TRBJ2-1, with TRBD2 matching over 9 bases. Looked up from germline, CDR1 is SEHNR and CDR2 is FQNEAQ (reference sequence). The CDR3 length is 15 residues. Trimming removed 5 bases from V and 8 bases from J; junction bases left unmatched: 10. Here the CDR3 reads CASSLPRGGFHEQFF. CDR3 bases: TGTGCCAGCAGCCTCCCGCGGGGGGGCTTTCATGAGCAGTTCTTC. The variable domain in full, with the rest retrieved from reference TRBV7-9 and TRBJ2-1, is DTGVSQNPRHKITKRGQNVTFRCDPISEHNRLYWYRQTLGQGPEFLTYFQNEAQLEKSRLLSDRFSAERPKGSFSTLEIQRTEQGDSAMYLCASSLPRGGFHEQFFGPGTRLTVL.

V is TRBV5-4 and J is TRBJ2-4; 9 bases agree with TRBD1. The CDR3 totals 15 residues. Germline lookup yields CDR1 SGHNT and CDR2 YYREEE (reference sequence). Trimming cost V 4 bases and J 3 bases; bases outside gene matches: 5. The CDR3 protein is CASSGDRVGKNIQYF. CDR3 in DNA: TGTGCCAGCAGCGGGGACAGGGTGGGCAAAAACATTCAGTACTTC.

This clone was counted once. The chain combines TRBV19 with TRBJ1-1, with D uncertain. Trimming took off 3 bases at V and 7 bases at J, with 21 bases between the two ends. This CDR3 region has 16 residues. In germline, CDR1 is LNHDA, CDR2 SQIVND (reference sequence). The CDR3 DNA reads TGTGCCAGTAGTATGAGTGGGTCGAATCGAGACATTGAAGCTTTCTTT. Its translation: CASSMSGSNRDIEAFF.

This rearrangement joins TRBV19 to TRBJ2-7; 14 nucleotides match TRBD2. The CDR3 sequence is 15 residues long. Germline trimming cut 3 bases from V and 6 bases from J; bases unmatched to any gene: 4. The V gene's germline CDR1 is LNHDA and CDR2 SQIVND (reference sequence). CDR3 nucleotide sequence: TGTGCCAGTAGTATGACTAGCGGGAGGGAAGGCGAGCAGTACTTC. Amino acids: CASSMTSGREGEQYF.

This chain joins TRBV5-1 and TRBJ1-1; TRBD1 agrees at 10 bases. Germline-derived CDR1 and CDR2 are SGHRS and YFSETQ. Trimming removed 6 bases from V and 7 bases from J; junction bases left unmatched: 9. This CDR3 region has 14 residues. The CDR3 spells CASKIDRGRGEAFF. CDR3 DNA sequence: TGCGCCAGCAAAATTGACAGGGGGCGAGGTGAAGCTTTCTTT.

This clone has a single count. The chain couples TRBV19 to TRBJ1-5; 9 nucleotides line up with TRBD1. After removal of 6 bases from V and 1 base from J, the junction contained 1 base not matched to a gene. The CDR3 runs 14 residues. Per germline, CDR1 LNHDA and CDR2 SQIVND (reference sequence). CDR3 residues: CASSGTGSNQPQHF. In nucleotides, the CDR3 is TGTGCCAGTAGCGGGACAGGGAGCAATCAGCCCCAGCATTTT.

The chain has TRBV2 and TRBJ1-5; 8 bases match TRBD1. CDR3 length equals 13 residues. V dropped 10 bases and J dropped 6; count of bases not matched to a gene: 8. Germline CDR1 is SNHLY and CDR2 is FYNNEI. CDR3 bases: TGTGCCATCCGACAGGGGCGGTTTCAGCCCCAGCATTTT. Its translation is CAIRQGRFQPQHF.

The CDR3 region has the DNA TGTGCCAGCAGTACTAGAGACAGGGCGCGCTATGGCTACACCTTC. Its protein is CASSTRDRARYGYTF. The chain carries TRBV6-2 or TRBV6-3 and TRBJ1-2, with 7 bases matching TRBD1. CDR3 length: 15 amino acids. Losses at the gene ends were 5 bases for V and 4 bases for J; bases not matched to a gene: 10. Germline V gene data show CDR1 as MNHEY and CDR2 as SVGEGT.

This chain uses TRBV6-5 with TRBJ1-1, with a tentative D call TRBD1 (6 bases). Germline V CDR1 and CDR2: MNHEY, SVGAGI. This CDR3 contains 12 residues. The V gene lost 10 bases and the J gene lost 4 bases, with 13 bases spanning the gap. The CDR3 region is CATQRGSTEAFF. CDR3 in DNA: TGTGCCACCCAGAGGGGGTCCACTGAAGCTTTCTTT.

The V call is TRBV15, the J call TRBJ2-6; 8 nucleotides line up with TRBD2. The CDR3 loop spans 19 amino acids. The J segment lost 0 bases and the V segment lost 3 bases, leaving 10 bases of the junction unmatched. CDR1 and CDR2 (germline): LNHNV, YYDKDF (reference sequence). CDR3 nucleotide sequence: TGTGCCACCAGCAGTGGAGCGGGGGCCTATTCCTCTGGGGCCAACGTCCTGACTTTC. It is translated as CATSSGAGAYSSGANVLTF.

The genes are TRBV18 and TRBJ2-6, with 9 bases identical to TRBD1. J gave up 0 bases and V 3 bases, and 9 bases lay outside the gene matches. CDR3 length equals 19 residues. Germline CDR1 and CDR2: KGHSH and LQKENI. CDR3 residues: CASSPLGTGSPSGANVLTF. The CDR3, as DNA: TGTGCCAGCTCACCCCTCGGGACAGGGAGTCCCTCTGGGGCCAACGTCCTGACTTTC.

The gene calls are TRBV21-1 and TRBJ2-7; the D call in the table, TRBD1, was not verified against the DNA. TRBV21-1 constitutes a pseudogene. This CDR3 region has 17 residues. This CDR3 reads CASNIDPGRAPPNEQYV. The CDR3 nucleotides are TGTGCCAGCAACATAGACCCTGGCAGGGCCCCCCCAAACGAGCAGTACGTC.

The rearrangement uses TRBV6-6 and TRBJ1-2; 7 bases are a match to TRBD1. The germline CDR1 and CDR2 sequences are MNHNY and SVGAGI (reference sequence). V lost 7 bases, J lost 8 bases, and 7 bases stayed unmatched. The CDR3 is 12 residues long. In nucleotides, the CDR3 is TGTGCCAGCATAGTAGGGGGCAGCGGCTACACCTTC. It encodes CASIVGGSGYTF.

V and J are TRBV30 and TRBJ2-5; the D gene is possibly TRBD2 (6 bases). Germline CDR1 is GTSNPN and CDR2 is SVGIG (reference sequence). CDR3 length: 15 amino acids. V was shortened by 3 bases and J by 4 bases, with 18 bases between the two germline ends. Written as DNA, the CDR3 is TGTGCCTGGAGGCTGCCCCAGATGGGGGGAGAGACCCAGTACTTC. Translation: CAWRLPQMGGETQYF.

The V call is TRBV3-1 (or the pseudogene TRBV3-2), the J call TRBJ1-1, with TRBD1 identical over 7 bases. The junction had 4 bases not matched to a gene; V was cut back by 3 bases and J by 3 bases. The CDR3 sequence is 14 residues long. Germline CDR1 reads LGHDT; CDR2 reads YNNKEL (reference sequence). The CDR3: CASSHSDRDTEAFF. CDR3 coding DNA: TGTGCCAGCAGCCATTCTGACAGGGACACTGAAGCTTTCTTT.

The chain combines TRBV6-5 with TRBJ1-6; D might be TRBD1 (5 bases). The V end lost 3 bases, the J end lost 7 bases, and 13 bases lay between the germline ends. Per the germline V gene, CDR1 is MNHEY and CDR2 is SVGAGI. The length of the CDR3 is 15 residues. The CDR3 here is CASSYSAGLNSPLHF. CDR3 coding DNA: TGTGCCAGCAGTTATTCGGCAGGGCTAAATTCACCCCTCCACTTT.

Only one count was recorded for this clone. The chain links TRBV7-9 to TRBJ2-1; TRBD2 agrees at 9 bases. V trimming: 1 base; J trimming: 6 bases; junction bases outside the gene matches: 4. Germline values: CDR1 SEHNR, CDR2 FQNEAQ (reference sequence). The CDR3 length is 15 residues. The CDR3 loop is CASSLVAGVFNEQFF. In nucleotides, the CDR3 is TGTGCCAGCAGCTTAGTAGCGGGAGTATTCAATGAGCAGTTCTTC.

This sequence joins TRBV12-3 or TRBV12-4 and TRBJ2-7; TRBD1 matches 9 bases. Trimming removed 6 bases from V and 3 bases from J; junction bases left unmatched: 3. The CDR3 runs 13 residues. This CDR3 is CASRSTGGYEQYF. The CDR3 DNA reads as TGTGCCAGCAGATCGACAGGGGGCTACGAGCAGTACTTC.

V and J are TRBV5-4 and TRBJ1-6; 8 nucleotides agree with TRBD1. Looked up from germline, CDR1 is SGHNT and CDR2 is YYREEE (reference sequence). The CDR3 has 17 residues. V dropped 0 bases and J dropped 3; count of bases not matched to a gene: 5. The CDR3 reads CASSLAGTGGYNSPLHF. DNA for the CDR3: TGTGCCAGCAGCTTGGCCGGGACAGGAGGCTATAATTCACCCCTCCACTTT.